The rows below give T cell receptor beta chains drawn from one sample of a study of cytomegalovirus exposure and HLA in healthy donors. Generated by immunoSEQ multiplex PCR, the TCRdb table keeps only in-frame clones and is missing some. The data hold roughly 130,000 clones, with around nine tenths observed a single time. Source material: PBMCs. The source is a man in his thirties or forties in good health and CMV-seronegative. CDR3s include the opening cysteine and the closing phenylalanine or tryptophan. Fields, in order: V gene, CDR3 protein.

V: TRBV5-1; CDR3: CASSLQKRERPYNEQFF
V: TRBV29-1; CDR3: CSVEGFGASNEHNEQFF
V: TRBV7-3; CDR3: CASWPTGVSVRAFF
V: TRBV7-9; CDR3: CASSPGRRQGWQPQHF
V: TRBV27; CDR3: CASSLVVGPTGTSGNTGELFF
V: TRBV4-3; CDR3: CASSQDPKGGSNIQYF
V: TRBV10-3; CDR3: CAISGPEGETQYF
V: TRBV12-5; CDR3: CASGLVLGEAEKLFF
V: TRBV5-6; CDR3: CASSPIQGDTQYF
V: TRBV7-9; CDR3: CASSGTDRDGVKLFF
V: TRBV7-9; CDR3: CASSLESELSSGYTF
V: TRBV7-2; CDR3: CASSPNTDTQYF
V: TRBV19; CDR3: CASSEQGVIGYTF
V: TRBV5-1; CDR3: CASGGVTGETQYF
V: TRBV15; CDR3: CATSSGGTVGAFF
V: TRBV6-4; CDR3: CASSDSSGRDTQYF
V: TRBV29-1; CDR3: CSVEIRAGTEAFF
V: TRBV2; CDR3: CASSGQGSTEAFF
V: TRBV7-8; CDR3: CASSLVPSDYNEQFF
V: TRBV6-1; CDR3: CASISAGAIETQYF
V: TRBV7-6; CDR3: CASSPRQGMNTEAFF
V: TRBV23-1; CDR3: CASSQPYTPYNEQFF
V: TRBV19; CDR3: CASSNPDRNLYGYTF
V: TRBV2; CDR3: CASRLAPKGADTQYF
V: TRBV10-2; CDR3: CASTGGVNQPQHF
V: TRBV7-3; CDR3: CASSRSAGGETQYF
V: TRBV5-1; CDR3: CASSFGGSNQPQHF
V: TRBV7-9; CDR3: CASSSKSGQGYGYTF
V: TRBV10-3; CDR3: CAISGSSGPTNTGELFF
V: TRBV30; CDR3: CAWSPGQGDQPQHF
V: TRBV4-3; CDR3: CASSQDPGVHTYEQYF
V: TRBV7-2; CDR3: CASSASGAISYGYTF
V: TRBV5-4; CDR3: CASSLWTASYEQYF
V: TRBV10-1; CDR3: CASSLAGGPQETQYF
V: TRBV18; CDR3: CASSRELQGLETQYF
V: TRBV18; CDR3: CASSPQDSGRSQPYF
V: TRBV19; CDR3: CASSTHTPNTGELFF
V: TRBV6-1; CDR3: CASSEDRGRMNTEAFF
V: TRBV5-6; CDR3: CASSSGTGPLGTQYF
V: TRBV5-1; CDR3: CASSFYGGLTDTQYF
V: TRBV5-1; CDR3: CASSLVSQQGYGNTIYF
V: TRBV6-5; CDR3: CASKRRLMNTEAFF
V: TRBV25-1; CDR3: CASSEVYGLAAYNEQFF
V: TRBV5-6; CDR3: CASSLVGRVGEQYF
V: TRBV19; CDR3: CASSRDRYPSSTGELFF
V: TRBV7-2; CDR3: CASSLSAGAIYGYTF
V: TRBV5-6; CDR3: CASSLSLAGGGTQLYEQYF
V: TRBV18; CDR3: CASSSGTGVNNEQFF
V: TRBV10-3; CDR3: CATAATGSGGNQPQHF
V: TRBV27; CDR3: CASSSPYLVTEAFF
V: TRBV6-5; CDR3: CASSYSTSGAEQFF
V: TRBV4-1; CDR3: CASSPTDRGGGGNTIYF
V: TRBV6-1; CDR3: CASSASRGRNTGELFF